The clone carrying this TCR beta chain has only a few counts. Its antigen remains unidentified. Quantitative molecular-barcoded 5'-RACE generated the TCR beta libraries. TCRdb re-called the 5' RACE reads with MiXCR, one entry per CDR3 protein. The table has about 300,000 distinct CDR3 sequences, around a tenth seen once. The data originate from a study of CD8 T cells in ankylosing spondylitis. Overall study findings and caveats: As reported, disease-linked clones showed significant enrichment in matched ankylosing spondylitis synovial fluid. Ankylosing spondylitis blood seemed to carry a telltale TCR beta motif made of under ten highly homologous variants. The disease-linked clones had a CD8+ phenotype and low blood frequencies.

CDR3 length: 14 amino acids. Trimming took off 6 bases at V and 4 bases at J, with 16 bases between the two ends. Germline V gene data show CDR1 as DFQATT and CDR2 as SNEGSKA (reference sequence). The receptor was derived from a female donor with ankylosing spondylitis or in good health (not recorded which). Sequenced: blood, either unsorted or a sorted T cell fraction (not recorded which). The chain has TRBV20-1 and TRBJ1-5, with D possibly TRBD1 on 6 matching bases. CDR3 coding DNA: TGCAGTGCAGTTAACAGGGTCCGGAATCAGCCCCAGCATTTT. This encodes CSAVNRVRNQPQHF.